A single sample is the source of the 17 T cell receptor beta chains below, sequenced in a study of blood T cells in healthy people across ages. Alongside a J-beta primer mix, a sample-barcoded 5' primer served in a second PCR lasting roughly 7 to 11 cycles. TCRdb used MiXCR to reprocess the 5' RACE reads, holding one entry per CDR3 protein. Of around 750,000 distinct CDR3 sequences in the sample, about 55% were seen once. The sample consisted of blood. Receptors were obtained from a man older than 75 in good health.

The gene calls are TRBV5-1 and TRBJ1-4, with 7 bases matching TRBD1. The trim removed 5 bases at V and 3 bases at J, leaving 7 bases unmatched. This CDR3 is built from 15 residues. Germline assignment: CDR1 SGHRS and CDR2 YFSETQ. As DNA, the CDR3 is TGCGCCAGCAGACCACAGGGACAGTCTAATGAAAAACTGTTTTTT. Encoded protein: CASRPQGQSNEKLFF.

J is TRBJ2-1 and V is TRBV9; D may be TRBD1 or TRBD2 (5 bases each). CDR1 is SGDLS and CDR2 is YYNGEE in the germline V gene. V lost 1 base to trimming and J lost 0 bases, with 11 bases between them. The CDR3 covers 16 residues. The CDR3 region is CASSVRAGSSYNEQFF. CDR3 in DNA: TGTGCCAGCAGCGTAAGGGCAGGGAGCTCCTACAATGAGCAGTTCTTC.

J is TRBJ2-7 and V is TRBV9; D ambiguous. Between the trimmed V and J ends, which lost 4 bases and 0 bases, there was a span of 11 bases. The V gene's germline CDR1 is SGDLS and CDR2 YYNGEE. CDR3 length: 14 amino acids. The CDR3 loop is CASSRADHSYEQYF. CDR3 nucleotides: TGTGCCAGCAGCCGGGCGGACCACTCCTACGAGCAGTACTTC.

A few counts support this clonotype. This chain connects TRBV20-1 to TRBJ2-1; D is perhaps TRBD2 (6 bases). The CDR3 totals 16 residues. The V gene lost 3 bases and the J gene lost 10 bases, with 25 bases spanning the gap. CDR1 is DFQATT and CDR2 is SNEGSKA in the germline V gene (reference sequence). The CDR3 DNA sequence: TGCAGTGCTAGCCGTCGAGCCGCGGGAATGGTAGGAGAGCAGTTCTTC. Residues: CSASRRAAGMVGEQFF.

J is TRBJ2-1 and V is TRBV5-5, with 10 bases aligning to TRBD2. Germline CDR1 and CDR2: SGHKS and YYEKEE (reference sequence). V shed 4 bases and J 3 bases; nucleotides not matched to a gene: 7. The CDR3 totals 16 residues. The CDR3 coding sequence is TGTGCCAGCAGCATGGAACTAGCGGGATTCTACAATGAGCAGTTCTTC. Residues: CASSMELAGFYNEQFF.

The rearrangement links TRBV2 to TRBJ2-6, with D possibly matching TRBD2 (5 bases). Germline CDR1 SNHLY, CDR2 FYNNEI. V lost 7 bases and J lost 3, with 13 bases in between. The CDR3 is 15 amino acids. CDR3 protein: CASTTSGVGANVLTF. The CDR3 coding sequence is TGTGCCAGCACAACTTCCGGGGTTGGGGCCAACGTCCTGACTTTC.

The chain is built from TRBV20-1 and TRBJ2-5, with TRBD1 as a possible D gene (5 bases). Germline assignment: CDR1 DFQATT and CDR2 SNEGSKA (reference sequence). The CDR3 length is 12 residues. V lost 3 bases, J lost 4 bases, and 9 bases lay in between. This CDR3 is CSASSTGETQYF. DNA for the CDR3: TGCAGTGCTAGTTCTACAGGAGAGACCCAGTACTTC.

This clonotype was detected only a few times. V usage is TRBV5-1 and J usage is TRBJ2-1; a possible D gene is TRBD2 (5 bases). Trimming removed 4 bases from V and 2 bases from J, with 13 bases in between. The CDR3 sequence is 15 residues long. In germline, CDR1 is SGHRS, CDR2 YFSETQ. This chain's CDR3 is CASSPRRGPYNEQFF. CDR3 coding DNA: TGCGCCAGCAGCCCCCGTAGAGGGCCCTACAATGAGCAGTTCTTC.

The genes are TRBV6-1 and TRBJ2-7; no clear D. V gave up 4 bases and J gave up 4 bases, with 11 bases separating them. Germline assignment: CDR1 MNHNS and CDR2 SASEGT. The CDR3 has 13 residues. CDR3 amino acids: CASSVNSPYEQYF. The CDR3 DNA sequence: TGTGCCAGCAGTGTGAACTCCCCTTACGAGCAGTACTTC.

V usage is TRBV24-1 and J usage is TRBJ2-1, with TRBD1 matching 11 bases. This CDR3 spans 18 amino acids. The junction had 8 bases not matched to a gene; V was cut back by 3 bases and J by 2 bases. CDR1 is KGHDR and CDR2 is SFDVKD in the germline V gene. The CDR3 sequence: CATSDNNPGQGAYNEQFF. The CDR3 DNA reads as TGTGCCACCAGTGATAACAATCCGGGACAGGGGGCCTACAATGAGCAGTTCTTC.

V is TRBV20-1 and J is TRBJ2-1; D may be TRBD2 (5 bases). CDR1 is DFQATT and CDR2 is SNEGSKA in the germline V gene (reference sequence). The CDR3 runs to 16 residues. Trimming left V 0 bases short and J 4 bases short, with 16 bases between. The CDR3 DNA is TGCAGTGCTAGAGATCCCAGCGGAGACCATTACAATGAGCAGTTCTTC. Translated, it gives CSARDPSGDHYNEQFF.

For the CDR3, the DNA is TGTGCCTGGAATGGAGGGGACTGGCGGGCCGGGGAGCTGTTTTTT. The encoded protein is CAWNGGDWRAGELFF. The chain uses TRBV30 and TRBJ2-2; a weak D match, TRBD2 (6 bases). Germline CDR1 and CDR2: GTSNPN and SVGIG (reference sequence). Deletions cut 4 bases from V and 6 bases from J, with 18 bases between. The CDR3 is 15 residues long.

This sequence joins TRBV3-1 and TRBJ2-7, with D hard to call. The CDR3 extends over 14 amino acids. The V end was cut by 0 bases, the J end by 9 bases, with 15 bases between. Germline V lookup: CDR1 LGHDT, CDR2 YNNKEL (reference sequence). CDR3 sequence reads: CASSQDKSPFGQYF. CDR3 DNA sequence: TGTGCCAGCAGCCAAGATAAATCGCCCTTTGGGCAGTACTTC.

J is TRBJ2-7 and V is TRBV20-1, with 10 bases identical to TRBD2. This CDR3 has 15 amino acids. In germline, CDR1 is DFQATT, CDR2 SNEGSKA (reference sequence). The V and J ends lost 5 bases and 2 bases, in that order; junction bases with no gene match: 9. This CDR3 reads CSAPRGTSVAYEQYF. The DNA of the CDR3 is TGCAGTGCTCCTCGAGGGACTAGCGTCGCCTACGAGCAGTACTTC.

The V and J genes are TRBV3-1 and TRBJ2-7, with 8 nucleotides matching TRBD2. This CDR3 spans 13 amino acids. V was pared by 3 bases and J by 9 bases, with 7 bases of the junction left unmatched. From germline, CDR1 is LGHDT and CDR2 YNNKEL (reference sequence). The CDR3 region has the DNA TGTGCCAGCAGCCAGTTCGGGAGGGCCGCGCAGTACTTC. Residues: CASSQFGRAAQYF.

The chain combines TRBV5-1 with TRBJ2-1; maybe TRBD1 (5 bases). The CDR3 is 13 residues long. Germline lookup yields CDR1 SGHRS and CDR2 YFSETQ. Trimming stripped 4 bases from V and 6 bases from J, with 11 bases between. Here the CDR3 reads CASSPRVGNEQFF. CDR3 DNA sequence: TGCGCCAGCAGCCCCAGGGTAGGCAATGAGCAGTTCTTC.

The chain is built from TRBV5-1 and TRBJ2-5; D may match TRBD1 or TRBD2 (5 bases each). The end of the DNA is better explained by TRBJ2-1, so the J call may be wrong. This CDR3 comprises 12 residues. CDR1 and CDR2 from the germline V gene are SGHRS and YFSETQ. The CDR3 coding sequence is TGCGCCAGCACCTCCCTGGGGGAGACCCAGTTCTTC. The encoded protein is CASTSLGETQFF.